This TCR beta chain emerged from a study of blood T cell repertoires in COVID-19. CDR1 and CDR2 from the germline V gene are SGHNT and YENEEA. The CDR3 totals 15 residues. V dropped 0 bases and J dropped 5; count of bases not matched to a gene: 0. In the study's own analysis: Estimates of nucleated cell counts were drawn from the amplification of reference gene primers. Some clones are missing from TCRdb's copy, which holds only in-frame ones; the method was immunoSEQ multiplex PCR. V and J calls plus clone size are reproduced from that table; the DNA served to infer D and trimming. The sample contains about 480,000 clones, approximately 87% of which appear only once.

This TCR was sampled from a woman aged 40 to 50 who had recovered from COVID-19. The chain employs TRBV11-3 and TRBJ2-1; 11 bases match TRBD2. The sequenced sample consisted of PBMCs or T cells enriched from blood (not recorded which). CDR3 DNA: TGTGCCAGCAGCTTAGAGGGACTAGCGGACAATGAGCAGTTCTTC. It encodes CASSLEGLADNEQFF.